This passage covers 28 T cell receptor beta chains from one sample sequenced in a study of blood T cell repertoires in COVID-19. Data came from immunoSEQ multiplex PCR; TCRdb stores just in-frame clones and leaves some out. The sample contains about 99,000 clones, around 88% of which appear only once. Sequenced input: peripheral blood. The receptor source for this set is a human donor in a cohort sampled during active COVID-19.

The chain employs TRBV30 and TRBJ2-7; 8 bases match TRBD1. The germline V gene has CDR1 GTSNPN and CDR2 SVGIG (reference sequence). Unmatched junction bases numbered 10, after V lost 2 bases and J lost 4 bases. The CDR3 covers 15 residues. The CDR3 reads CAWSPTGTGRYEQYF. The DNA of the CDR3 is TGTGCCTGGAGTCCTACCGGGACAGGCAGGTACGAGCAGTACTTC.

The chain couples TRBV6-6 to TRBJ1-5; no firm D call. Trimming took off 0 bases at V and 6 bases at J, with 9 bases between the two ends. Germline V gene lookup returns CDR1 MNHNY and CDR2 SVGAGI (reference sequence). CDR3 size: 14 residues. The CDR3 DNA follows: TGTGCCAGCAGTTACTCGGTCGCCGGTCAGCCCCAGCATTTT. Protein: CASSYSVAGQPQHF.

The table lists this clone with a few counts. The chain has TRBV19 and TRBJ1-4; D gene uncertain. V lost 4 bases, J lost 3 bases, and 9 bases lay in between. The germline V gene has CDR1 LNHDA and CDR2 SQIVND (reference sequence). The CDR3 contains 14 residues. CDR3 sequence reads: CASSTGPANEKLFF. The CDR3 nucleotides are TGTGCCAGTAGTACAGGCCCAGCTAATGAAAAACTGTTTTTT.

The rearrangement links TRBV28 to TRBJ1-3; the D gene is possibly TRBD1 (5 bases). The CDR3 contains 14 residues. In germline, CDR1 is MDHEN, CDR2 SYDVKM. The CDR3 reads CVSWGYHSGNTIYF. The CDR3 bases are TGTGTATCTTGGGGCTACCACTCTGGAAACACCATATATTTT.

The genes are TRBV3-1 (or the pseudogene TRBV3-2) and TRBJ2-5; 7 bases align to TRBD2. The CDR3 sequence is 14 residues long. The V gene's germline CDR1 is LGHDT and CDR2 YNNKEL (reference sequence). Trimming took 4 bases from V and 4 from J; bases not matched to a gene: 6. CDR3 amino acids: CASSLRLAGETQYF. The CDR3 DNA follows: TGTGCCAGCAGCCTGAGACTAGCCGGAGAGACCCAGTACTTC.

This clone was picked up one time. The V call is TRBV7-9, the J call TRBJ1-2; 10 nucleotides align to TRBD1. This CDR3 is 14 amino acids long. Germline-derived CDR1 and CDR2 are SEHNR and FQNEAQ (reference sequence). Trimming took 6 bases from V and 4 from J; bases not matched to a gene: 5. CDR3 region: CASRNWDRGYGYTF. Here the CDR3 DNA reads TGTGCCAGCAGAAATTGGGACAGGGGCTATGGCTACACCTTC.

V gene TRBV7-2 combines with J gene TRBJ2-1; TRBD2 might be the D (6 bases). The V gene's germline CDR1 is SGHTA and CDR2 FQGNSA. This CDR3 contains 15 residues. Trimming took off 3 bases at V and 4 bases at J, with 13 bases between the two ends. The chain's CDR3 is CASSFRDSGYNEQFF. CDR3 nucleotide sequence: TGTGCCAGCAGCTTCCGGGATAGCGGATACAATGAGCAGTTCTTC.

The V call is TRBV6-5, the J call TRBJ2-1; a weak D match, TRBD1 (5 bases). CDR3 length equals 14 residues. V lost 2 bases to trimming and J lost 4 bases, with 9 bases between them. From germline, CDR1 is MNHEY and CDR2 SVGAGI. The CDR3 DNA is TGTGCCAGCAGTTACCAGGACACGTACAATGAGCAGTTCTTC. Amino acid sequence: CASSYQDTYNEQFF.

The chain combines TRBV11-3 with TRBJ1-1; D gene ambiguous. The V end was cut by 4 bases, the J end by 0 bases, with 6 bases between. Germline CDR1 SGHNT, CDR2 YENEEA. The CDR3 runs to 13 residues. This CDR3 reads CASSSQMNTEAFF. CDR3 DNA sequence: TGTGCCAGCAGCTCACAGATGAACACTGAAGCTTTCTTT.

The chain joins TRBV19 to TRBJ1-1, with 9 bases fitting TRBD1. Germline V CDR1 and CDR2: LNHDA, SQIVND (reference sequence). This CDR3 is 14 amino acids long. J was trimmed by 5 bases and V by 7 bases; bases with no gene match: 8. CDR3 DNA sequence: TGTGCCAGTATCGTACGGACAGGGGAAACTGAAGCTTTCTTT. Protein: CASIVRTGETEAFF.

This clone has more than one count but fewer than ten. This chain joins TRBV9 and TRBJ2-1; D remains unclear. V lost 3 bases, J lost 2 bases, and 9 bases lay in between. CDR3 length: 14 amino acids. CDR1 is SGDLS, CDR2 YYNGEE, per germline. CDR3 nucleotides: TGTGCCAGCAGCGCACAGTTAACCTACAATGAGCAGTTCTTC. Amino acid sequence: CASSAQLTYNEQFF.

This clone appeared once. CDR3 protein: CASSPRTSGRESNEQFF. The CDR3 DNA is TGTGCCAGCAGCCCTCGGACTAGCGGGAGGGAAAGCAATGAGCAGTTCTTC. The chain is built from TRBV4-2 and TRBJ2-1; TRBD2 matches 15 bases. Unmatched junction bases numbered 7, after V lost 4 bases and J lost 6 bases. The CDR3 has 17 amino acids. Germline CDR1 and CDR2: LGHNA and YNFKEQ.

This clone was seen once. The rearrangement links TRBV27 to TRBJ1-2; 7 positions match TRBD1. The CDR3 is made up of 13 amino acids. Germline-derived CDR1 and CDR2 are MNHEY and SMNVEV (reference sequence). The junction had 4 bases not matched to a gene; V was cut back by 4 bases and J by 5 bases. The CDR3 region is CASSSTGSYGYTF. CDR3 sequence (DNA): TGTGCCAGCAGTTCGACAGGGAGTTATGGCTACACCTTC.

The V and J genes are TRBV28 and TRBJ2-7; 7 bases map to TRBD1. The CDR3 has 18 amino acids. The germline V gene has CDR1 MDHEN and CDR2 SYDVKM. The V segment lost 4 bases and the J segment 1 base; nucleotides outside the gene matches: 16. The CDR3 spells CASSSYGDSFYPSYEQYF. The CDR3 nucleotides read TGTGCCAGCAGTTCCTACGGGGACAGTTTCTACCCTTCCTACGAGCAGTACTTC.

This chain links TRBV3-1 (or the pseudogene TRBV3-2) with TRBJ1-6; TRBD1 matches at 11 bases. V gave up 4 bases and J gave up 5 bases; unmatched junction bases: 4. CDR3 length: 16 amino acids. Germline CDR1 LGHDT, CDR2 YNNKEL (reference sequence). The DNA for the CDR3 is TGTGCCAGCAGCCGACGGACAGGGGGCGATAATTCACCCCTCCACTTT. It is translated as CASSRRTGGDNSPLHF.

The rearrangement uses TRBV20-1 and TRBJ1-2, with D tentatively TRBD1 (5 bases). The CDR3 has 11 amino acids. The germline V and J ends were trimmed by 3 bases and 6 bases, with 8 bases remaining between them. Germline V lookup: CDR1 DFQATT, CDR2 SNEGSKA (reference sequence). The chain's CDR3 is CSAREGNGYTF. As DNA, the CDR3 is TGCAGTGCTAGGGAGGGGAATGGCTACACCTTC.

The rearrangement joins TRBV13 to TRBJ1-2; 8 bases fit TRBD1. Germline V gene data show CDR1 as PRHDT and CDR2 as FYEKMQ (reference sequence). CDR3 length: 15 amino acids. V was pared by 8 bases and J by 4 bases, with 12 bases of the junction left unmatched. The CDR3 sequence: CASSVGAGGIYGYTF. The CDR3, as DNA: TGTGCCAGCTCTGTAGGGGCAGGGGGCATCTATGGCTACACCTTC.

This rearrangement joins TRBV5-4 to TRBJ2-3; TRBD2 matches 8 bases. The trim removed 6 bases at V and 1 base at J, leaving 4 bases unmatched. The CDR3 has 14 amino acids. CDR1 is SGHNT and CDR2 is YYREEE in the germline V gene (reference sequence). CDR3 bases: TGTGCCAGCACCAAGACTAGCGGCACAGATACGCAGTATTTT. Protein product: CASTKTSGTDTQYF.

The chain couples TRBV3-1 (or the pseudogene TRBV3-2) to TRBJ1-2, with TRBD1 identical over 10 bases. Per germline, CDR1 LGHDT and CDR2 YNNKEL (reference sequence). The CDR3 has 16 residues. Trimming at V came to 4 bases and at J to 8 bases, leaving 13 bases not matched to a gene. CDR3 in DNA: TGTGCCAGCAGCCCCCGAGCGAGACAGGGGGCGGAGGGCTACACCTTC. As protein: CASSPRARQGAEGYTF.

The V and J genes are TRBV5-6 and TRBJ2-3, with 9 bases lining up with TRBD2. The V gene's germline CDR1 is SGHDT and CDR2 YYEEEE. The CDR3 is 15 amino acids. Germline trimming cut 2 bases from V and 1 base from J; bases unmatched to any gene: 2. CDR3 in amino acids: CASSFSGGGTDTQYF. The DNA of the CDR3 is TGTGCCAGCAGCTTTAGCGGGGGAGGCACAGATACGCAGTATTTT.

This CDR3 is CASSGQGRSPLHF. The CDR3 nucleotides are TGTGCCAGTAGCGGACAGGGGCGTTCACCCCTCCACTTT. The rearrangement joins TRBV19 to TRBJ1-6, with 9 bases aligning to TRBD1. This CDR3 is built from 13 residues. Trimming cost V 6 bases and J 9 bases; bases outside gene matches: 3. Germline V CDR1 and CDR2: LNHDA, SQIVND (reference sequence).

This chain joins TRBV9 and TRBJ2-5; 14 bases agree with TRBD2. The CDR3 runs to 16 residues. CDR1 and CDR2 (germline): SGDLS, YYNGEE. Trimming removed 3 bases from V and 5 bases from J; junction bases left unmatched: 6. As DNA, the CDR3 is TGTGCCAGCAGCGCCTTGGGGACTAGCGGGGGTGAGACCCAGTACTTC. Residues: CASSALGTSGGETQYF. Using reference TRBV9 and TRBJ2-5 for the parts outside the CDR3, the full variable domain is DSGVTQTPKHLITATGQRVTLRCSPRSGDLSVYWYQQSLDQGLQFLIQYYNGEERAKGNILERFSAQQFPDLHSELNLSSLELGDSALYFCASSALGTSGGETQYFGPGTRLLVL.

The chain joins TRBV28 to TRBJ2-7; 10 bases fit TRBD1. The CDR3 is 14 residues long. Losses at the gene ends were 5 bases for V and 5 bases for J; bases not matched to a gene: 6. Germline V gives CDR1 MDHEN, CDR2 SYDVKM. The CDR3 is CASSLGDRGDEQYF. The CDR3 DNA is TGTGCCAGCAGTCTCGGGGACAGGGGCGACGAGCAGTACTTC. Using reference TRBV28 and TRBJ2-7 for the parts outside the CDR3, the full variable domain is DVKVTQSSRYLVKRTGEKVFLECVQDMDHENMFWYRQDPGLGLRLIYFSYDVKMKEKGDIPEGYSVSREKKERFSLILESASTNQTSMYLCASSLGDRGDEQYFGPGTRLTVT.

The chain recombines TRBV12-3 or TRBV12-4 with TRBJ1-2; possible D gene TRBD1, 6 bases. V shed 5 bases and J shed 4 bases, with 11 bases lying between them. The CDR3 consists of 13 residues. The CDR3 reads CASSLDRSYGYTF. In DNA form, the CDR3 reads TGTGCCAGCAGTCTCGACAGGTCCTATGGCTACACCTTC.

The chain carries TRBV11-1 and TRBJ2-3; D may be TRBD2 (6 bases). CDR3 length: 17 residues. Germline CDR1 is SGHAT and CDR2 is FQDESV (reference sequence). Trimming took off 0 bases at V and 2 bases at J, with 15 bases between the two ends. The CDR3 here is CASSLALWGVTTDTQYF. In DNA, the CDR3 is TGTGCCAGCAGCTTAGCGCTGTGGGGGGTAACCACAGATACGCAGTATTTT.

The chain uses TRBV5-4 and TRBJ2-3; D unresolved. Trimming removed 0 bases at V and 6 bases at J, with 8 bases between. Germline CDR1 SGHNT, CDR2 YYREEE (reference sequence). This CDR3 is 13 amino acids long. CDR3 protein: CASSLVASDTQYF. The DNA of the CDR3 is TGTGCCAGCAGCTTGGTGGCATCGGATACGCAGTATTTT.

The chain joins TRBV7-3 to TRBJ2-3; 10 bases match TRBD1. The V gene's germline CDR1 is SGHTA and CDR2 FQGTGA. Trimming at V came to 2 bases and at J to 2 bases, leaving 4 bases not matched to a gene. The CDR3 sequence is 16 residues long. CDR3 region: CASSLPGQGPTDTQYF. CDR3 sequence (DNA): TGTGCCAGCAGCTTACCGGGACAGGGGCCCACAGATACGCAGTATTTT.

V gene TRBV7-2 combines with J gene TRBJ2-1; 12 bases line up with TRBD2. CDR1 is SGHTA, CDR2 FQGNSA, per germline. CDR3 length: 19 residues. Trimming at V came to 5 bases and at J to 3 bases, leaving 14 bases not matched to a gene. CDR3 amino acids: CASSASSGRAFRIYNEQFF. CDR3 DNA sequence: TGTGCCAGCAGCGCCTCTAGCGGGAGGGCCTTTAGAATCTACAATGAGCAGTTCTTC.